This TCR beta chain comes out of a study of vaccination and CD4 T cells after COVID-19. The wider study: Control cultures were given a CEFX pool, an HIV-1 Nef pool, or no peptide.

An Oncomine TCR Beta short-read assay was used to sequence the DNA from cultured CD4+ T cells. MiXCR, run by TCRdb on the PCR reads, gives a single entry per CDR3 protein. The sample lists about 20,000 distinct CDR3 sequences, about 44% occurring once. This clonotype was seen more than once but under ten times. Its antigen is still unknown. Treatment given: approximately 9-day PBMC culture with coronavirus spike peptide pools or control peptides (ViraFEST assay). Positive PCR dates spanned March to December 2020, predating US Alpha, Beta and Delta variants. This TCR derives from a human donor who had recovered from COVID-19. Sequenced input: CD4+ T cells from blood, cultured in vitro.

CDR3: CATTSGLIPSGELFF. CDR3 in DNA: TGTGCCACCACTTCGGGACTAATTCCCTCGGGGGAGCTGTTTTTT. The gene calls are TRBV24-1 and TRBJ2-2, with 7 bases identical to TRBD2. The J segment lost 8 bases and the V segment lost 8 bases, leaving 13 bases of the junction unmatched. The V gene's germline CDR1 is KGHDR and CDR2 SFDVKD. This CDR3 spans 15 amino acids.